The 12 T cell receptor beta chains below were found in one sample sequenced in a study of cytomegalovirus exposure and HLA in healthy donors. The PCR contained 60 Vbeta and 13 Jbeta primers. TCRdb's table, derived via immunoSEQ multiplex PCR, lists solely in-frame clones and lacks some. The sample table sets out approximately 190,000 clones. Sequenced material: PBMCs. These receptors were obtained from a boy aged 10-17 years in good health and CMV-seronegative.

The chain is built from TRBV6-4 and TRBJ1-4; D unresolved. V was cut by 5 bases and J by 5 bases, with 15 bases left in between. This CDR3 spans 15 amino acids. Germline V gives CDR1 MRHNA, CDR2 SNTAGT. The CDR3 nucleotides read TGTGCCAGCAGTCAATCAATGGGGAGGAATGAAAAACTGTTTTTT. It codes for CASSQSMGRNEKLFF.

V gene TRBV5-1 combines with J gene TRBJ2-4; 8 nucleotides align to TRBD1. Germline trimming cut 4 bases from V and 2 bases from J; bases unmatched to any gene: 8. Germline V gene sequence: CDR1 SGHRS, CDR2 YFSETQ. There are 16 residues in the CDR3. CDR3 sequence (DNA): TGCGCCAGCAGCCCGGGATGGGACAGGACCAAAAACATTCAGTACTTC. As protein: CASSPGWDRTKNIQYF.

This chain links TRBV7-2 with TRBJ1-4; D is uncertain. Germline loops: CDR1 SGHTA, CDR2 FQGNSA. This CDR3 comprises 16 residues. V was trimmed by 1 base and J by 6 bases, leaving 15 bases between them. CDR3 sequence: CASSLVKELLDEKLFF. CDR3 in DNA: TGTGCCAGCAGCTTAGTTAAGGAGCTGCTGGATGAAAAACTGTTTTTT.

As to this clone: One end of the junction varies from germline; a read error may be responsible. The chain recombines TRBV27 with TRBJ1-2; D gene ambiguous. In germline, CDR1 is MNHEY, CDR2 SMNVEV (reference sequence). The CDR3 totals 13 residues. CDR3 loop: CASSLAGTYSYTF. CDR3 nucleotides: TGTGCCAGCAGTTTAGCAGGTACCTATAGCTACACCTTC.

This chain uses TRBV7-8 with TRBJ1-6; 7 bases are a match to TRBD1. CDR1 and CDR2 from the germline V gene are SGHVS and FQNEAQ. V lost 5 bases, J lost 7 bases, and 11 bases stayed unmatched. The length of the CDR3 is 16 residues. The CDR3 here is CASSTPGGTLNSPLHF. The CDR3 DNA is TGTGCCAGCAGCACCCCAGGGGGGACCCTCAATTCACCCCTCCACTTT.

The chain joins TRBV7-9 to TRBJ2-3, with unresolved D. The germline V and J ends were trimmed by 6 bases and 0 bases, with 10 bases remaining between them. CDR3 length: 14 amino acids. Germline V gene data show CDR1 as SEHNR and CDR2 as FQNEAQ (reference sequence). Here the CDR3 DNA reads TGTGCCAGCAGACCCCCCGGTAGCACAGATACGCAGTATTTT. Protein: CASRPPGSTDTQYF.

V gene TRBV28 combines with J gene TRBJ1-2, with 8 bases lining up with TRBD1. V lost 4 bases to trimming and J lost 6 bases; unmatched junction nucleotides: 7. The CDR3 extends over 14 amino acids. Germline loops: CDR1 MDHEN, CDR2 SYDVKM. The chain's CDR3 is CASSYQGALDGYTF. CDR3 bases: TGTGCCAGCAGTTACCAGGGGGCATTGGATGGCTACACCTTC.

This chain joins TRBV16 and TRBJ2-3; D unclear. The CDR3 is 17 amino acids. The germline CDR1 and CDR2 sequences are KGHSY and FQNENV. With 4 bases removed from V and 6 bases from J, the gap between germline ends came to 23 bases. The chain's CDR3 is CASSRSSRGTFPDTQYF. The DNA for the CDR3 is TGTGCCAGCAGCCGGTCCTCGCGCGGCACTTTCCCGGATACGCAGTATTTT.

The chain has TRBV27 and TRBJ1-1, with D perhaps TRBD1 (6 bases). Germline V gene lookup returns CDR1 MNHEY and CDR2 SMNVEV (reference sequence). CDR3 length equals 13 residues. V lost 7 bases and J lost 5, with 14 bases in between. CDR3 loop: CASTLGRGTEAFF. The DNA for the CDR3 is TGTGCCAGCACCTTAGGCAGGGGAACTGAAGCTTTCTTT.

The gene calls are TRBV2 and TRBJ2-7; D is perhaps TRBD1 (6 bases). Germline CDR1 is SNHLY and CDR2 is FYNNEI. The V end lost 6 bases, the J end lost 0 bases, and 12 bases lay between the germline ends. CDR3 size: 14 residues. CDR3 loop: CASSLDRTSYEQYF. In DNA form, the CDR3 reads TGTGCCAGCAGCCTGGACAGAACCTCCTACGAGCAGTACTTC.

The rearrangement links TRBV4-3 to TRBJ2-3, with TRBD1 matching 7 bases. Trimming removed 0 bases from V and 0 bases from J; junction bases left unmatched: 12. The CDR3 is 19 amino acids. CDR1 and CDR2 from the germline V gene are LGHNA and YSLEER. CDR3 amino acids: CASSQEGGPGTASTDTQYF. In DNA, the CDR3 is TGCGCCAGCAGCCAAGAAGGGGGTCCCGGGACAGCTAGCACAGATACGCAGTATTTT.

The V and J genes are TRBV5-4 and TRBJ2-5, with 7 bases aligning to TRBD1. This CDR3 comprises 15 residues. Germline V gives CDR1 SGHNT, CDR2 YYREEE (reference sequence). V trimming: 2 bases; J trimming: 4 bases; junction bases outside the gene matches: 8. This CDR3 is CASSFSETGTETQYF. CDR3 coding DNA: TGTGCCAGCAGCTTTTCCGAGACAGGGACAGAGACCCAGTACTTC.